What follows is one T cell receptor beta chain and its context. Its antigen is not yet known. Base quality data are lacking; no much larger clone is found one base away. The sample belongs to a study of control samples from healthy donors and cancer patients (TCRdb year 2020). V loses 2 bases, J loses 7 bases, and the germline ends lie 17 bases apart. CDR1 and CDR2 (MNHNY, SVGAGI) derive from the germline V gene (reference sequence). The CDR3, from cysteine to phenylalanine, totals 15 residues. The sequence is cut down to CDR3 DNA, 45 bases in frame from base 1. Library method: the immunoSEQ multiplex PCR assay. TCRdb holds this immuneACCESS table with in-frame rearrangements only. Some clones are missing; in checked studies, unresolved V genes explain under half, and the rest has no known cause. This sample gives about 55,000 clones in total; around 95% of them show up just once. Clones ranked in the top ten supply 2.4% of the sample.

The sequencing sample was made of blood. The V and J genes are TRBV6-6 and TRBJ2-5; TRBD1 is perhaps the D gene, given 6 matching bases. This receptor was identified in a man aged 30-40 years in good health. The CDR3 here reads CASSYGTGTVGTQYF. The DNA sequence is TGTGCCAGCAGTTACGGCACAGGGACCGTTGGGACCCAGTACTTC.